This TCR beta chain was recorded in a study of shared clonotypes between healthy human individuals. Study-wide context: Per donor, CD8 memory used one plate, CD8 naive used two, CD4 memory used three and CD4 naive used three.

Clones were sequenced by immunoSEQ multiplex PCR, and TCRdb holds only the in-frame ones, with some missing. The sample consists of roughly 1.5 million clones, 95% to 99% of them appearing once. Trimming pared 0 bases from V and 4 bases from J, leaving 14 bases between. CDR3 size: 15 residues. CDR1 is SGDLS, CDR2 YYNGEE, per germline. In regard to this clone: This CDR3 is also generated by other DNA sequences in the sample.

Researchers partitioned CD4+ cells into CD45RA+ naive and CD45RA-negative memory subsets. The rearrangement uses TRBV9 and TRBJ2-7, with D possibly TRBD2 on 6 matching bases. Sequencing was done on a sample of naive CD4+ T cells sorted from blood. Subset here: CD45RA+ positively selected. This receptor was taken from a young man in good health. The CDR3 here is CASSVAGSADYEQYF. The CDR3 DNA reads as TGTGCCAGCAGCGTAGCCGGGAGTGCCGATTACGAGCAGTACTTC.